This is a list of T cell receptor beta chains from one sample in a study of blood T cell repertoires in COVID-19. Sequenced by immunoSEQ multiplex PCR; TCRdb stores in-frame clones only, minus some. Among more than 200,000 clones listed, around nine tenths were seen once. Material for sequencing was PBMCs or T cells enriched from blood (not recorded which). The receptors originated from a woman aged 45-65 years who had recovered from COVID-19. Both conserved end residues are part of each CDR3. Fields, in order: J gene, V gene, CDR3 protein.

TRBJ2-3	TRBV6-2/TRBV6-3	CASSADLAGLRLSTDTQYF
TRBJ2-1	TRBV3-1/TRBV3-2	CASSQDRDRGSREQFF
TRBJ1-1	TRBV28	CASNTGNTEAFF
TRBJ2-3	TRBV19	CASRRQVTDTQYF
TRBJ1-3	TRBV9	CASSVEGTSGNTIYF
TRBJ1-1	TRBV19	CASSGGDLNTEAFF
TRBJ1-1	TRBV11-3	CASSLAENTEAFF
TRBJ2-6	TRBV7-2	CASSPSGTGGSGANVLTF
TRBJ1-4	TRBV7-2	CASGLLSASGGKLFF
TRBJ1-1	TRBV27	CASSSDRQWNTEAFF
TRBJ1-1	TRBV1	CTSSQGTGDRTEAFF
TRBJ2-5	TRBV5-1	CASSLGLPRGETQYF
TRBJ1-1	TRBV18	CASSPTLTFIPTEAFF
TRBJ1-2	TRBV7-9	CASSLERGGSYGYTF
TRBJ2-1	TRBV28	CASSLPLAGGYNEQFF
TRBJ1-2	TRBV29-1	CSAMDSYGYTF
TRBJ1-2	TRBV18	CASSLLGGQPNYGYTF
TRBJ2-5	TRBV5-4	CASSLSLARGQETQYF
TRBJ1-1	TRBV11-1	CASSLTGGNTEAFF
TRBJ2-3	TRBV19	CASSITGQGDTQYF
TRBJ2-7	TRBV4-1	CASSQGTSVSYEQYF
TRBJ2-7	TRBV7-2	CASSRPGLGDYEQYF
TRBJ1-2	TRBV28	CASSSGDSLGYTF
TRBJ2-7	TRBV4-1	CASSQGSRTLNYEQYF
TRBJ2-7	TRBV28	CASSVPRDSFYEQYF
TRBJ2-1	TRBV4-2	CASSQPGLLAQEQFF
TRBJ2-3	TRBV7-2	CASSGRQSTDTQYF
TRBJ1-2	TRBV6-5	CASSYSTGGGYGYTF
TRBJ2-5	TRBV4-1	CASSQGLGGRRETQYF
TRBJ1-5	TRBV4-1	CASSQDRGGGQPQHF
TRBJ2-1	TRBV5-1	CASSSTGTSGGNEQFF
TRBJ2-2	TRBV7-9	CASRAGRQTGELFF